This T cell receptor beta chain was observed in a study of CD8 T cells in Susac syndrome. After extraction with the RNeasy kit, about 0.5 to 1 ug of the RNA was reverse transcribed using random hexamers. Amplification of TCR beta CDR3 used immunoSEQ multiplex PCR across 54 Vbeta and 13 Jbeta. TCRdb passed the immunoSEQ multiplex PCR reads through MiXCR, listing each CDR3 protein once. The sample holds about 210,000 distinct CDR3 sequences; 95% are singletons and the top ten take approximately 0.094%. TCR beta sequencing was performed on blood CD8+ and CD4+ T cells. The specimen sequenced was CD4+ T cells from PBMCs. The TCR was taken from a human donor in good health.

CDR3 sequence (DNA): TGCGCCAGCACCCCGGCCTCAAGGATACAGGGGGCGCGGACGCCGAACACTGAAGCTTTCTTT. It translates to CASTPASRIQGARTPNTEAFF. This sequence joins TRBV23-1 and TRBJ1-1, with 9 positions matching TRBD1. TRBV23-1 is known as an ORF, though its function is uncertain. The CDR3 length is 21 residues. The V gene end was trimmed by 7 bases and the J gene end by 1 base; junction bases not matched to a gene: 25.